The entry below gives a single TCR beta chain sequence along with its context. For TCR, cDNA came from 5'RACE template switching, which added a universal primer site and UMIs. TCRdb itself ran the 5' RACE reads through MiXCR, one entry per CDR3 protein. Counted here are fewer than 350,000 distinct CDR3 sequences, about 9.5% occurring once; the ten biggest clones make up under 20%. The sample is drawn from a study of T cells after yellow fever vaccination. Germline loops: CDR1 SQVTM, CDR2 ANQGSEA. The V and J ends lost 0 bases and 8 bases, in that order; junction bases with no gene match: 7. The CDR3 is 15 residues long.

The clonotype was recovered from a man between 18 and 35 years old who received the YFV17D yellow fever vaccine. This specimen consisted of PBMCs, obtained on the day of the first yellow fever vaccination. The chain employs TRBV29-1 and TRBJ2-1; 10 positions match TRBD2. The CDR3 reads CSVEDLSGGADEQFF. CDR3 in DNA: TGCAGCGTTGAAGACCTGAGCGGGGGGGCCGATGAGCAGTTCTTC.